Each of the 20 T cell receptor beta chains below was sequenced from the same sample in a study of T-cell memory formation after mild COVID-19. MiXCR was run by TCRdb on the 5' RACE reads, yielding one entry per CDR3 protein. The sample has roughly 340,000 distinct CDR3 sequences, more than 20% seen once. Sequenced: PBMCs or a T cell subset sorted from them (not recorded which). The source is a young man who had mild COVID-19 (a few samples of this study predate the infection). Cell type and time point are not known.

The chain uses TRBV7-2 and TRBJ2-3; D is uncertain. Germline V gene lookup returns CDR1 SGHTA and CDR2 FQGNSA. There are 17 residues in the CDR3. Trimming cost V 5 bases and J 3 bases, with 21 bases left between them. CDR3 nucleotide sequence: TGTGCCAGCAGCCCCATTGGCCGATCCTCGGCTACAGATACGCAGTATTTT. This translates into CASSPIGRSSATDTQYF.

This clonotype came up a few times. The rearrangement joins TRBV6-2 or TRBV6-3 to TRBJ1-1, with D possibly TRBD1 on 5 matching bases. The CDR3 totals 15 residues. Trimming removed 7 bases at V and 1 base at J, with 16 bases between. The V gene's germline CDR1 is MNHEY and CDR2 SVGEGT. CDR3 sequence (DNA): TGTGCCAGCAATTTGGAGAGGACACGGAACACTGAAGCTTTCTTT. This translates into CASNLERTRNTEAFF.

This chain connects TRBV7-9 to TRBJ1-2, with TRBD1 identical over 8 bases. In germline, CDR1 is SEHNR, CDR2 FQNEAQ (reference sequence). V was clipped by 8 bases and J by 6 bases; unmatched bases: 2. This CDR3 is 11 amino acids long. The CDR3 spells CASGGQDGYTF. The CDR3 DNA is TGTGCCAGCGGGGGACAGGATGGCTACACCTTC. Complete variable domain (other parts from reference TRBV7-9 and TRBJ1-2): DTGVSQNPRHKITKRGQNVTFRCDPISEHNRLYWYRQTLGQGPEFLTYFQNEAQLEKSRLLSDRFSAERPKGSFSTLEIQRTEQGDSAMYLCASGGQDGYTFGSGTRLTVV.

In its sample, this clonotype was seen a few times. This rearrangement joins TRBV7-9 to TRBJ2-2, with 7 bases lining up with TRBD1. Germline trimming cut 3 bases from V and 4 bases from J; bases unmatched to any gene: 5. Germline loops: CDR1 SEHNR, CDR2 FQNEAQ (reference sequence). The CDR3 contains 15 residues. The CDR3 is CASSLRGQRTGELFF. The CDR3 nucleotides read TGTGCCAGCAGCTTGAGGGGGCAGCGCACCGGGGAGCTGTTTTTT.

The rearrangement links TRBV6-4 to TRBJ1-1, with D uncertain. The CDR3 consists of 13 residues. CDR1 is MRHNA and CDR2 is SNTAGT in the germline V gene. V gave up 3 bases and J gave up 1 base, with 6 bases separating them. The CDR3 region is CASSERPNTEAFF. The CDR3 bases are TGTGCCAGCAGTGAACGGCCGAACACTGAAGCTTTCTTT.

V is TRBV12-3 or TRBV12-4 and J is TRBJ1-1; TRBD1 might be the D (6 bases). The V end lost 6 bases, the J end lost 1 base, and 12 bases lay between the germline ends. The CDR3 has 14 amino acids. CDR3 residues: CASSTGLPNTEAFF. In DNA form, the CDR3 reads TGTGCCAGCAGCACAGGGTTACCGAACACTGAAGCTTTCTTT.

The V and J genes are TRBV12-3 or TRBV12-4 and TRBJ2-5, with D possibly being TRBD1 (5 bases). V lost 6 bases to trimming and J lost 0 bases, with 8 bases between them. CDR3 length: 13 amino acids. This CDR3 is CASRDSYQETQYF. CDR3 in DNA: TGTGCCAGCAGAGACAGTTACCAAGAGACCCAGTACTTC.

This clonotype has just a few counts. The chain employs TRBV29-1 and TRBJ1-2; 7 nucleotides agree with TRBD1. This CDR3 has 14 amino acids. The junction had 8 bases not matched to a gene; V was cut back by 7 bases and J by 0 bases. Germline lookup yields CDR1 SQVTM and CDR2 ANQGSEA. The CDR3 sequence: CSGETGTPNYGYTF. The DNA of the CDR3 is TGCAGCGGAGAGACAGGGACACCTAACTATGGCTACACCTTC. Using reference TRBV29-1 and TRBJ1-2 for the parts outside the CDR3, the full variable domain is SAVISQKPSRDICQRGTSLTIQCQVDSQVTMMFWYRQQPGQSLTLIATANQGSEATYESGFVIDKFPISRPNLTFSTLTVSNMSPEDSSIYLCSGETGTPNYGYTFGSGTRLTVV.

Of note for this clonotype: At one of its ends the junction is not consistent with the germline gene, which may arise from a read error. This chain joins TRBV6-2 or TRBV6-3 and TRBJ2-5; no reliable D call. There are 11 residues in the CDR3. Germline values: CDR1 MNHEY, CDR2 SVGEGT. The CDR3 region has the DNA TGTGCCAGCAATCACAAAGAGGCCCAGTACTTC. This codes for CASNHKEAQYF.

This clonotype was observed a few times. The J gene is TRBJ1-5, the V gene TRBV12-3 or TRBV12-4; D unclear. V was cut by 6 bases and J by 0 bases, with 18 bases left in between. CDR3 size: 17 residues. In nucleotides, the CDR3 is TGTGCCAGCAGGCAACCTAGTACAGAGTATAGCAATCAGCCCCAGCATTTT. The encoded protein is CASRQPSTEYSNQPQHF.

The CDR3 DNA reads as TGCGCCAGCAGATTACAGGGGGCTCAAGAGACCCAGTACTTC. It specifies CASRLQGAQETQYF. V and J are TRBV5-1 and TRBJ2-5, with 9 bases that match TRBD1. The length of the CDR3 is 14 residues. V lost 5 bases to trimming and J lost 2 bases; unmatched junction nucleotides: 4. The V gene's germline CDR1 is SGHRS and CDR2 YFSETQ.

J is TRBJ1-4 and V is TRBV7-2; the D is unclear. Germline V gene lookup returns CDR1 SGHTA and CDR2 FQGNSA. The CDR3 contains 14 residues. Trimming removed 5 bases from V and 5 bases from J, with 12 bases in between. CDR3: CASSARTVNEKLFF. CDR3 bases: TGTGCCAGCAGCGCGAGGACGGTGAATGAAAAACTGTTTTTT.

This clonotype was detected a few times. The chain has TRBV6-8 and TRBJ2-5, with D perhaps matching TRBD2 (5 bases). From germline, CDR1 is MNHGY and CDR2 SAAAGT. This CDR3 is built from 14 residues. V was shortened by 6 bases and J by 4 bases, with 15 bases between the two germline ends. In DNA form, the CDR3 reads TGTGCCAGCAGGAGGACTCTGGCGCGAGAGACCCAGTACTTC. It is translated as CASRRTLARETQYF.

This sequence joins TRBV5-6 and TRBJ1-4; D unresolved. There are 13 residues in the CDR3. Trimming stripped 4 bases from V and 5 bases from J, with 9 bases between. The germline V gene encodes CDR1 SGHDT and CDR2 YYEEEE. The CDR3 nucleotides read TGTGCCAGCAGCCCGCAGGAGAATGAAAAACTGTTTTTT. As protein: CASSPQENEKLFF.

This sequence joins TRBV6-2 or TRBV6-3 and TRBJ2-3, with a weak D call TRBD2 (7 bases). Germline V lookup: CDR1 MNHEY, CDR2 SVGEGT. This CDR3 spans 12 amino acids. V was shortened by 8 bases and J by 6 bases, with 12 bases between the two germline ends. The CDR3 spells CASGRGSDTQYF. The CDR3 nucleotides read TGTGCCAGCGGGAGGGGGTCGGATACGCAGTATTTT.

The chain has TRBV11-2 and TRBJ2-5; D may be TRBD2 (5 bases). There are 14 residues in the CDR3. Trimming pared 2 bases from V and 5 bases from J, leaving 12 bases between. In germline, CDR1 is SGHAT, CDR2 FQNNGV. CDR3 amino acids: CASSLLGVGETQYF. DNA of the CDR3: TGTGCCAGCAGCTTACTCGGGGTAGGGGAGACCCAGTACTTC. Supplemented by reference TRBV11-2 and TRBJ2-5, the full variable domain reads EAGVAQSPRYKIIEKRQSVAFWCNPISGHATLYWYQQILGQGPKLLIQFQNNGVVDDSQLPKDRFSAERLKGVDSTLKIQPAKLEDSAVYLCASSLLGVGETQYFGPGTRLLVL.

This clonotype was seen a handful of times. The chain joins TRBV5-1 to TRBJ1-4; the D is unclear. The CDR3 is 15 residues long. V lost 2 bases and J lost 2, with 10 bases in between. Germline V CDR1 and CDR2: SGHRS, YFSETQ. The CDR3 sequence is CASSFGWKTNEKLFF. The CDR3 bases are TGCGCCAGCAGCTTCGGGTGGAAGACTAATGAAAAACTGTTTTTT.

The sample holds many counts of this clonotype. V and J are TRBV6-2 or TRBV6-3 and TRBJ2-7; 14 bases match TRBD2. The V gene end was trimmed by 5 bases and the J gene end by 6 bases; junction bases not matched to a gene: 6. The germline gives CDR1 MNHEY, CDR2 SVGEGT. This CDR3 has 15 amino acids. For the CDR3, the DNA is TGTGCCAGCAGTCCGGGACTAGCGGGGGTAGGCGAGCAGTACGTC. It codes for CASSPGLAGVGEQYV.

The chain carries TRBV15 and TRBJ2-7; D gene uncertain. The V gene lost 0 bases and the J gene lost 5 bases, with 11 bases spanning the gap. Looked up from germline, CDR1 is LNHNV and CDR2 is YYDKDF (reference sequence). The CDR3 sequence is 14 residues long. CDR3 amino acids: CATSRDGLRHEQYF. In nucleotides, the CDR3 is TGTGCCACCAGCAGAGATGGGTTGAGGCACGAGCAGTACTTC.

The chain employs TRBV5-5 and TRBJ2-3; D is uncertain. V was cut by 2 bases and J by 4 bases, with 5 bases left in between. Per the germline V gene, CDR1 is SGHKS and CDR2 is YYEKEE (reference sequence). CDR3 length: 12 residues. The CDR3 bases are TGTGCCAGCAGCTTCCCATCAGATACGCAGTATTTT. This encodes CASSFPSDTQYF.